This TCR beta chain was obtained from a study of PD-1 blockade in classical Hodgkin lymphoma. A word on this clone: Its target is not known.

Sequencing used immunoSEQ multiplex PCR; TCRdb keeps in-frame clones, though not all of them. This table has roughly 90,000 clones, 75% to 85% appearing once. Time point given: cycle 4 day 1 (C4D1), after five to seven weeks of nivolumab. Patients all relapsed after autologous stem cell transplantation, and there was variation in brentuximab vedotin exposure. Study findings and constraints: Although disease activity or prior therapy may be involved, causes of the repertoire differences remain undefined. Only CD4+ TCR diversity, not CD8+, had risen significantly by C4D1.

Sequencing was performed on peripheral blood mononuclear cells (PBMCs), taken before the fourth cycle of nivolumab. The source is a human donor with classical Hodgkin lymphoma.

The CDR3 sequence is CASSAGQVGTEAFF. The CDR3 nucleotides read TGTGCCAGCAGCGCGGGACAGGTCGGCACTGAAGCTTTCTTT. This sequence joins TRBV6-1 and TRBJ1-1; TRBD1 matches 8 bases. This CDR3 contains 14 residues. V lost 6 bases and J lost 4; bases outside the gene matches: 7. Per the germline V gene, CDR1 is MNHNS and CDR2 is SASEGT.